This T cell receptor (beta chain) is drawn from a study of shared clonotypes between healthy human individuals. Study-level background: The composition of the donors was a couple of women and a few men aged 18 to 49. General study results and limits: Non-shared clonotypes had lower generation probabilities than those shared by all four donors. Rarefaction indicated that sorted-subset sequencing remained incomplete although depth was large.

Researchers ran the assay at a deep level. The data were produced by immunoSEQ multiplex PCR, yet TCRdb's version contains in-frame clones alone and is incomplete. The sample includes approximately 2.1 million clones, 85% to 95% of them seen just once. With respect to this clone: Its matching antigen is unknown.

From germline, CDR1 is ENHRY and CDR2 SYGVKD. Trimming took 4 bases from V and 8 from J, leaving 8 bases between them. The CDR3 loop spans 12 amino acids. The source of this sequence is a man younger than 35 in good health. Some clones in this sample may be carry-over from other donors' samples. This chain joins TRBV10-3 and TRBJ2-2, with D hard to call. Sequenced material: naive CD4+ T cells from PBMCs. Subset denoted: CD45RA+ positively selected. The CDR3 DNA follows: TGTGCCATCAGTGCCACCGAAGGGGAGCTGTTTTTT. It specifies CAISATEGELFF.